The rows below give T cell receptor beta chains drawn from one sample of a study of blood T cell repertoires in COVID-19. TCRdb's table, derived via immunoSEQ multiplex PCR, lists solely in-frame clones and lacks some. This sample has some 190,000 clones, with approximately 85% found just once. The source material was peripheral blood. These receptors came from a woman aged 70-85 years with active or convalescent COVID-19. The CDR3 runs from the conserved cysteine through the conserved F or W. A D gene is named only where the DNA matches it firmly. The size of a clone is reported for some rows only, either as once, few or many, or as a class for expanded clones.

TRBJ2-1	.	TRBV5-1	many	CASSLTLSGGNSNNEQFF	TGCGCCAGCAGCTTGACGCTGTCGGGCGGGAATTCAAACAATGAGCAGTTCTTC
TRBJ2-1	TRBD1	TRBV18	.	CASSPDRGQFF	TGTGCCAGCTCACCCGACAGGGGGCAGTTCTTC
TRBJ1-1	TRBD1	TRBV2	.	CASRTGTGIPSSTEAFF	TGTGCCAGCAGAACCGGGACAGGTATCCCATCGAGCACTGAAGCTTTCTTT
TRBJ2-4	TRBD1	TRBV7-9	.	CASSPNFQGARNIQYF	TGTGCCAGCAGCCCCAACTTTCAGGGGGCGAGAAACATTCAGTACTTC
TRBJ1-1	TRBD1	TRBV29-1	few	CSVVSRKQGTEAFF	TGCAGCGTTGTATCACGGAAACAGGGGACTGAAGCTTTCTTT
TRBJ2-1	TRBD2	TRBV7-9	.	CASSYRWASGREGIEQFF	TGTGCCAGCAGCTACCGGTGGGCTAGCGGGAGGGAAGGTATTGAGCAGTTCTTC
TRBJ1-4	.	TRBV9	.	CASSPDGGASEKLFF	TGTGCCAGCAGCCCCGATGGGGGGGCGAGTGAAAAACTGTTTTTT
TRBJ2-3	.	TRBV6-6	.	CASSYSRPTDTQYF	TGTGCCAGCAGTTACTCGCGCCCCACAGATACGCAGTATTTT
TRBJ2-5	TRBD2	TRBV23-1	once	CARPGNPLTSGRFQETQYF	TGCGCCAGGCCCGGAAACCCCTTGACTAGCGGGAGGTTTCAAGAGACCCAGTACTTC
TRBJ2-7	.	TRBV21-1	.	CASSRDKGPAGAYEQYF	TGTGCCAGCAGTCGGGACAAGGGACCAGCGGGAGCCTACGAGCAGTACTTC
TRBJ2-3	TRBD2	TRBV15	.	CATSRDRAGGLAGVPDTQYF	TGTGCCACCAGCAGAGATCGGGCGGGGGGACTAGCGGGAGTCCCAGATACGCAGTATTTT
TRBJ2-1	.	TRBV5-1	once	CASSLDWGDNEQFF	TGCGCCAGCAGCTTGGATTGGGGGGACAATGAGCAGTTCTTC
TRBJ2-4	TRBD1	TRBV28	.	CASRTPWGTGGELAKNIQYF	TGTGCCAGCAGGACCCCGTGGGGGACAGGGGGGGAATTAGCCAAAAACATTCAGTACTTC